A single sample is the source of the 22 T cell receptor beta chains below, sequenced in a study of blood T cell repertoires in COVID-19 (dated by TCRdb to 2020 to 2022). Libraries came from the immunoSEQ multiplex PCR assay. The clones in this table, taken by TCRdb from immuneACCESS, are in-frame only. Not every clone is retained; where verified, under half of the shortfall comes from an unresolved V gene, and the cause of the rest is unknown. The sample table lists a few hundred thousand clones, roughly 90% of them with a count of one. The ten top clones hold approximately 10% of the sample. Sequencing input: peripheral blood. The receptors derive from a woman aged 30 to 39 with COVID-19, enrolled during active disease.

The chain is built from TRBV28 and TRBJ2-4; 7 bases align to TRBD1. Per germline, CDR1 MDHEN and CDR2 SYDVKM. CDR3 length: 17 residues. The trim removed 3 bases at V and 1 base at J, leaving 9 bases unmatched. The CDR3 bases are TGTGCCAGCAGTTTGCCGACCGGGACAGTCGCCAAAAACATTCAGTACTTC. This translates into CASSLPTGTVAKNIQYF.

The rearrangement uses TRBV13 and TRBJ1-1; possibly TRBD1 for D (5 bases). Germline CDR1 PRHDT, CDR2 FYEKMQ (reference sequence). The CDR3 is made up of 14 amino acids. Trimming removed 5 bases from V and 1 base from J, with 11 bases in between. The chain's CDR3 is CASSPWGRNTEAFF. The CDR3 DNA sequence: TGTGCCAGCAGCCCCTGGGGCAGGAACACTGAAGCTTTCTTT.

V is TRBV6-5 and J is TRBJ2-1; 9 bases line up with TRBD1. The germline gives CDR1 MNHEY, CDR2 SVGAGI. The junction had 10 bases not matched to a gene; V was cut back by 6 bases and J by 10 bases. The length of the CDR3 is 14 residues. CDR3: CASSAGQGFGEQFF. DNA for the CDR3: TGTGCCAGCAGCGCCGGACAGGGGTTTGGAGAGCAGTTCTTC.

V gene TRBV30 combines with J gene TRBJ2-7; 7 bases align to TRBD2. Germline CDR1 reads GTSNPN; CDR2 reads SVGIG (reference sequence). The V gene end was trimmed by 2 bases and the J gene end by 2 bases; junction bases not matched to a gene: 9. The CDR3 is 15 amino acids. Here the CDR3 reads CAWSPLGGRAYEQYF. DNA of the CDR3: TGTGCCTGGAGTCCCCTAGGAGGGAGGGCCTACGAGCAGTACTTC.

The V and J genes are TRBV27 and TRBJ2-2; TRBD2 aligns across 7 bases. This CDR3 is built from 14 residues. V dropped 10 bases and J dropped 0; count of bases not matched to a gene: 5. The V gene's germline CDR1 is MNHEY and CDR2 SMNVEV (reference sequence). CDR3 in amino acids: CATRSGSNTGELFF. The CDR3 DNA reads TGTGCCACTCGTAGCGGGTCGAACACCGGGGAGCTGTTTTTT.

The rearrangement links TRBV19 to TRBJ2-3; 7 nucleotides match TRBD1. The V gene's germline CDR1 is LNHDA and CDR2 SQIVND (reference sequence). V trimming: 3 bases; J trimming: 3 bases; junction bases outside the gene matches: 12. This CDR3 spans 17 amino acids. The CDR3 DNA reads as TGTGCCAGTAGTATCCCTCTATACAGGGGTGGTACAGATACGCAGTATTTT. Translated, it gives CASSIPLYRGGTDTQYF.

V gene TRBV7-9 combines with J gene TRBJ2-7; 8 bases fit TRBD1. The CDR3 loop spans 15 amino acids. V shed 5 bases and J 2 bases; nucleotides not matched to a gene: 8. Germline values: CDR1 SEHNR, CDR2 FQNEAQ (reference sequence). The CDR3 nucleotides are TGTGCCAGCAGCCCGTGGACAGGGAGACCCTACGAGCAGTACTTC. It is translated as CASSPWTGRPYEQYF.

This chain joins TRBV3-1 (or the pseudogene TRBV3-2) and TRBJ2-7, with TRBD1 as a possible D gene (6 bases). CDR3 size: 14 residues. CDR1 and CDR2 (germline): LGHDT, YNNKEL (reference sequence). Deletions cut 3 bases from V and 3 bases from J, with 12 bases between. CDR3 bases: TGTGCCAGCAGCCAGACTTTACAGGGCTACGAGCAGTACTTC. It codes for CASSQTLQGYEQYF.

This rearrangement joins TRBV14 to TRBJ2-7, with D perhaps matching TRBD2 (5 bases). Germline values: CDR1 SGHDN, CDR2 FVKESK. Deletions cut 0 bases from V and 10 bases from J, with 7 bases between. The CDR3 covers 11 residues. CDR3 nucleotides: TGTGCCAGCAGCCAAGAGACTAATCAGTACTTC. Its protein product is CASSQETNQYF.

This clone was picked up a small number of times. The chain joins TRBV2 to TRBJ2-1; D is perhaps TRBD2 (6 bases). This CDR3 has 14 amino acids. In germline, CDR1 is SNHLY, CDR2 FYNNEI. Trimming removed 5 bases from V and 8 bases from J, with 16 bases in between. The CDR3 loop reads CASSQRESVDEQFF. In DNA form, the CDR3 reads TGTGCCAGCAGTCAACGGGAGTCCGTGGATGAGCAGTTCTTC.

This rearrangement joins TRBV28 to TRBJ1-4; D remains ambiguous. With 5 bases removed from V and 13 bases from J, the gap between germline ends came to 14 bases. Germline V gene sequence: CDR1 MDHEN, CDR2 SYDVKM. The CDR3 is 12 residues long. The CDR3 nucleotides read TGTGCCAGCAGTCATAACAGCCGGGGACTGTTTTTT. It codes for CASSHNSRGLFF.

The chain carries TRBV7-6 and TRBJ2-1; D might be TRBD2 (7 bases). CDR1 is SGHVS and CDR2 is FNYEAQ in the germline V gene. This CDR3 has 15 residues. V lost 8 bases to trimming and J lost 0 bases, with 14 bases between them. The CDR3 bases are TGTGCCAGCGGGGGGGGCGAAAGCTCCTACAATGAGCAGTTCTTC. This translates into CASGGGESSYNEQFF.

About this clone: At the DNA level, this CDR3 is encoded by other sequences in the same sample as well. V usage is TRBV19 and J usage is TRBJ1-4; 8 nucleotides match TRBD1. This CDR3 spans 13 amino acids. V shed 6 bases and J 7 bases; nucleotides not matched to a gene: 4. The germline CDR1 and CDR2 sequences are LNHDA and SQIVND (reference sequence). The CDR3 DNA is TGTGCCAGTAGCGGGACAGGAGGTGAAAAACTGTTTTTT. Amino acid sequence: CASSGTGGEKLFF.

This sequence joins TRBV7-2 and TRBJ1-4; 10 bases are a match to TRBD1. The CDR3 covers 15 residues. CDR1 and CDR2 (germline): SGHTA, FQGNSA. V shed 5 bases, J shed 5 bases, and the junction held 5 bases outside the gene matches. The CDR3: CASSGDRGRNEKLFF. The CDR3 nucleotides are TGTGCCAGCAGCGGCGACAGGGGGCGAAATGAAAAACTGTTTTTT.

The chain is built from TRBV5-1 and TRBJ1-4, with TRBD1 matching over 8 bases. CDR1 SGHRS and CDR2 YFSETQ come from the germline V gene. The trim removed 5 bases at V and 2 bases at J, leaving 5 bases unmatched. CDR3 size: 15 residues. The CDR3 protein is CASSKGDRTNEKLFF. CDR3 nucleotides: TGCGCCAGCAGTAAAGGGGACAGGACTAATGAAAAACTGTTTTTT.

The rearrangement uses TRBV3-1 (or the pseudogene TRBV3-2) and TRBJ2-3; 15 nucleotides align to TRBD2. The CDR3 runs to 18 residues. CDR1 LGHDT and CDR2 YNNKEL come from the germline V gene (reference sequence). V was clipped by 0 bases and J by 4 bases; unmatched bases: 5. The CDR3 region has the DNA TGTGCCAGCAGCCAAGACCAGGGACTAGCGGGAGGTGCAGATACGCAGTATTTT. Residues: CASSQDQGLAGGADTQYF.

The chain uses TRBV27 and TRBJ2-7; 8 nucleotides agree with TRBD2. The CDR3 has 18 residues. Per germline, CDR1 MNHEY and CDR2 SMNVEV (reference sequence). The V segment lost 4 bases and the J segment 3 bases; nucleotides outside the gene matches: 17. CDR3 DNA sequence: TGTGCCAGCAGTTCCCAAGGGGGAACTAGCGGATCTATCTACGAGCAGTACTTC. Translated: CASSSQGGTSGSIYEQYF.

CDR3 protein: CASSQSETQYF. As DNA, the CDR3 is TGTGCCAGCAGCCAGAGTGAGACCCAGTACTTC. This rearrangement joins TRBV14 to TRBJ2-5; D gene uncertain. The V and J ends lost 3 bases and 5 bases respectively, with 4 bases between them. The CDR3 runs to 11 residues. Germline CDR1 is SGHDN and CDR2 is FVKESK. Variable domain in full (rest from reference TRBV14 and TRBJ2-5): EAGVTQFPSHSVIEKGQTVTLRCDPISGHDNLYWYRRVMGKEIKFLLHFVKESKQDESGMPNNRFLAERTGGTYSTLKVQPAELEDSGVYFCASSQSETQYFGPGTRLLVL.

The J gene is TRBJ1-1, the V gene TRBV27; D is possibly TRBD1 (6 bases). Trimming left V 0 bases short and J 5 bases short, with 13 bases between. The CDR3 runs 15 residues. CDR1 is MNHEY and CDR2 is SMNVEV in the germline V gene (reference sequence). CDR3 sequence (DNA): TGTGCCAGCAGTTTATCGATCGAGGGGGAGACTGAAGCTTTCTTT. Its translation: CASSLSIEGETEAFF.

The V call is TRBV4-2, the J call TRBJ1-2, with a tentative D call TRBD1 (5 bases). The length of the CDR3 is 17 residues. Trimming left V 1 base short and J 6 bases short, with 21 bases between. The germline CDR1 and CDR2 sequences are LGHNA and YNFKEQ. The CDR3 reads CASSQGLYSGEGDGYTF. The CDR3 bases are TGTGCCAGCAGCCAAGGCTTATACTCGGGGGAAGGGGATGGCTACACCTTC.

This CDR3 reads CASSPGQGSREQYF. CDR3 DNA: TGTGCCAGCAGCCCGGGACAGGGGTCGCGCGAGCAGTACTTC. The rearrangement links TRBV7-9 to TRBJ2-7, with TRBD1 matching 10 bases. With 5 bases clipped from V and 6 bases from J, the junction kept 7 bases outside the gene matches. This CDR3 is 14 amino acids long. Germline values: CDR1 SEHNR, CDR2 FQNEAQ (reference sequence).

The chain has TRBV3-1 (or the pseudogene TRBV3-2) and TRBJ1-2; D remains unclear. Germline V gene sequence: CDR1 LGHDT, CDR2 YNNKEL (reference sequence). This CDR3 is 13 amino acids long. V was cut by 3 bases and J by 6 bases, with 11 bases left in between. CDR3 loop: CASSQSFSHGYTF. CDR3 sequence (DNA): TGTGCCAGCAGCCAGAGTTTTTCCCATGGCTACACCTTC.